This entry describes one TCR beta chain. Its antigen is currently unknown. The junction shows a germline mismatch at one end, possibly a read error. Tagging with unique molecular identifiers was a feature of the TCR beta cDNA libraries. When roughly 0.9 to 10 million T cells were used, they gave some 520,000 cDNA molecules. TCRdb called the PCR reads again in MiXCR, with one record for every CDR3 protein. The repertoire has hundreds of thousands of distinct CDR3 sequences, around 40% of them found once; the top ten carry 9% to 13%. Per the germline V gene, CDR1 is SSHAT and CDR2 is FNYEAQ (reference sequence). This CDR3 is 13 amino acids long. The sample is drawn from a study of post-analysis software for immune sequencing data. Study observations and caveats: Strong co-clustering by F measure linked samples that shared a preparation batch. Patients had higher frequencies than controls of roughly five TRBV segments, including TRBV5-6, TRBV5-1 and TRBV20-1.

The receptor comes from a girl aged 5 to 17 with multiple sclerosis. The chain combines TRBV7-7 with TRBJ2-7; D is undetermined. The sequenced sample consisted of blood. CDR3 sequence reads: CASSLNRNYERYF. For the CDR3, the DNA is TGTGCTAGCAGCTTAAATAGAAACTACGAGCGGTACTTC.